This TCR beta chain was recovered during a study of blood T cell repertoires in COVID-19. Background on the study: Collection of acute and convalescent COVID-19 samples took place in the United States, Italy and Spain. Sources were T cells, B-cell-depleted T cells, or PBMCs; the material itself was cDNA or gDNA.

Authors' processing steps: Estimation of nucleated cell counts was performed using reference gene primer amplification. The table came from immunoSEQ multiplex PCR; TCRdb's copy has only in-frame clones and leaves some out. V, J and clone size derive from that table, while D and trimming were established from the DNA sequence. Here the sample spans about 110,000 clones, around four fifths being singletons. Sequencing was carried out using peripheral blood. The source is an older woman with acute or convalescent COVID-19.

CDR3 nucleotides: TGTGCCAGCAGTTTAGCTGCCGGACAGGGGGAATCACCCCTCCACTTT. This codes for CASSLAAGQGESPLHF. The gene calls are TRBV28 and TRBJ1-6, with 10 bases identical to TRBD1. The germline V gene encodes CDR1 MDHEN and CDR2 SYDVKM. V was pared by 2 bases and J by 10 bases, with 8 bases of the junction left unmatched. This CDR3 comprises 16 residues.